The 21 T cell receptor beta chains in this list originate from one sample, sequenced in a study of blood T cell repertoires in COVID-19. Measured with immunoSEQ multiplex PCR; TCRdb has only the in-frame clones, and not every one. The sample has about 41,000 clones, more than 75% seen once. Sample: peripheral blood. Receptors were obtained from a man aged 80 or over with acute or convalescent COVID-19.

This clone appeared once. The chain joins TRBV29-1 to TRBJ2-1, with TRBD1 as a possible D gene (5 bases). This CDR3 is 13 amino acids long. V dropped 7 bases and J dropped 1 base, with 11 bases sitting between them. Germline V lookup: CDR1 SQVTM, CDR2 ANQGSEA. The DNA for the CDR3 is TGCAGCGGGGCGACAGAATCCTACAATGAGCAGTTCTTC. Its protein is CSGATESYNEQFF.

The gene calls are TRBV24-1 and TRBJ1-1, with D maybe TRBD1 (5 bases). This CDR3 is built from 14 residues. The germline CDR1 and CDR2 sequences are KGHDR and SFDVKD. Trimming took 8 bases from V and 4 from J, leaving 16 bases between them. For the CDR3, the DNA is TGTGCCACCACCGGGCGGGGGTCGGGCACTGAAGCTTTCTTT. Its translation: CATTGRGSGTEAFF.

In its sample, this clone was seen once. V is TRBV11-2 and J is TRBJ1-2, with 8 bases that match TRBD1. J gave up 7 bases and V 7 bases, and 11 bases lay outside the gene matches. CDR3 length: 14 residues. The V gene's germline CDR1 is SGHAT and CDR2 FQNNGV. The CDR3 coding sequence is TGTGCCAGCACCTCGTCAGGGGGCCCGGGTGGCTACACCTTC. Its translation: CASTSSGGPGGYTF.

The rearrangement joins TRBV10-3 to TRBJ2-3; the D is unclear. Trimming took 3 bases from V and 3 from J, leaving 13 bases between them. Germline V gives CDR1 ENHRY, CDR2 SYGVKD. This CDR3 comprises 15 residues. This chain's CDR3 is CAISDSFLGTDTQYF. In nucleotides, the CDR3 is TGTGCCATCAGTGACTCGTTCCTCGGGACAGATACGCAGTATTTT.

This clone was observed a handful of times. V and J are TRBV28 and TRBJ2-1, with 13 positions matching TRBD2. CDR3 length: 18 residues. Looked up from germline, CDR1 is MDHEN and CDR2 is SYDVKM. V lost 4 bases and J lost 1; bases outside the gene matches: 7. Written as DNA, the CDR3 is TGTGCCAGCAGTTACTGGACTAGCGGGAGTGATTCCTACAATGAGCAGTTCTTC. It specifies CASSYWTSGSDSYNEQFF.

The rearrangement joins TRBV6-5 to TRBJ2-7, with D possibly matching TRBD1 (5 bases). Germline assignment: CDR1 MNHEY and CDR2 SVGAGI. Trimming removed 5 bases from V and 3 bases from J, with 11 bases in between. CDR3 size: 13 residues. CDR3 loop: CASSHQGIYEQYF. CDR3 sequence (DNA): TGTGCCAGCAGTCATCAGGGTATCTACGAGCAGTACTTC.

The rearrangement links TRBV7-2 to TRBJ2-7; D unresolved. This CDR3 is built from 15 residues. Deletions cut 5 bases from V and 2 bases from J, with 16 bases between. Germline CDR1 is SGHTA and CDR2 is FQGNSA. CDR3 nucleotide sequence: TGTGCCAGCAGCCCTACAGTACGTAATCCCTACGAGCAGTACTTC. Translated, it gives CASSPTVRNPYEQYF.

The chain carries TRBV11-3 and TRBJ2-1, with D unclear. CDR1 and CDR2 (germline): SGHNT, YENEEA. V was shortened by 4 bases and J by 6 bases, with 7 bases between the two germline ends. The CDR3 spans 12 residues. CDR3 residues: CASSSIGNEQFF. DNA of the CDR3: TGTGCCAGCAGCTCGATCGGCAATGAGCAGTTCTTC.

The J gene is TRBJ1-4, the V gene TRBV7-9, with 9 bases aligning to TRBD1. The J segment lost 4 bases and the V segment lost 3 bases, leaving 0 bases of the junction unmatched. Germline V CDR1 and CDR2: SEHNR, FQNEAQ (reference sequence). This CDR3 spans 14 amino acids. The CDR3 spells CASSLDRGNEKLFF. The CDR3 coding sequence is TGTGCCAGCAGCTTGGACAGGGGTAATGAAAAACTGTTTTTT.

The CDR3 DNA is TGTGCCAGCAGCCAAGAAAGGCTAGCGGGGGGCCGGGATACGCAGTATTTT. Translating gives CASSQERLAGGRDTQYF. The chain is built from TRBV3-1 (or the pseudogene TRBV3-2) and TRBJ2-3; 11 bases are shared with TRBD2. The CDR3 is made up of 17 amino acids. Germline CDR1 reads LGHDT; CDR2 reads YNNKEL (reference sequence). The V and J ends lost 0 bases and 6 bases, in that order; junction bases with no gene match: 8.

In nucleotides, the CDR3 is TGCAGCGTTGCACAGGGCCTGGGTGTTTTAGAAACCGGGGAGCTGTTTTTT. Its protein product is CSVAQGLGVLETGELFF. This chain joins TRBV29-1 and TRBJ2-2, with a tentative D call TRBD1 (6 bases). CDR3 length equals 17 residues. V lost 4 bases and J 5 bases, leaving 23 bases between the germline ends. Germline CDR1 reads SQVTM; CDR2 reads ANQGSEA.

This sequence joins TRBV19 and TRBJ1-1; possible D gene TRBD1, 6 bases. V lost 9 bases to trimming and J lost 7 bases, with 12 bases between them. The CDR3 is 11 residues long. CDR1 is LNHDA and CDR2 is SQIVND in the germline V gene (reference sequence). In nucleotides, the CDR3 is TGTGCCAGCAGGGACACCTATGAAGCTTTCTTT. Residues: CASRDTYEAFF.

The chain links TRBV7-8 to TRBJ1-2; 9 nucleotides match TRBD1. The CDR3 has 13 residues. After removal of 11 bases from V and 1 base from J, the junction contained 5 bases not matched to a gene. The germline V gene has CDR1 SGHVS and CDR2 FQNEAQ. CDR3: CAAGTGINYGYTF. In DNA, the CDR3 is TGTGCCGCCGGGACAGGGATTAACTATGGCTACACCTTC. The whole variable domain, filled in from reference TRBV7-8 and TRBJ1-2, reads GAGVSQSPRYKVAKRGQDVALRCDPISGHVSLFWYQQALGQGPEFLTYFQNEAQLDKSGLPSDRFFAERPEGSVSTLKIQRTQQEDSAVYLCAAGTGINYGYTFGSGTRLTVV.

This chain uses TRBV29-1 with TRBJ2-3; TRBD1 agrees at 10 bases. The CDR3 loop spans 14 amino acids. The junction had 5 bases not matched to a gene; V was cut back by 4 bases and J by 4 bases. The V gene's germline CDR1 is SQVTM and CDR2 ANQGSEA. The CDR3 here is CSVVGTGVPDTQYF. The CDR3 DNA reads as TGCAGCGTTGTAGGGACAGGGGTCCCAGATACGCAGTATTTT.

The CDR3 region is CASSQTNRVGNTIYF. The CDR3 region has the DNA TGTGCCAGCAGCCAAACCAACAGGGTTGGAAACACCATATATTTT. The chain employs TRBV16 and TRBJ1-3; a weak D match, TRBD1 (6 bases). This CDR3 is built from 15 residues. The V end was cut by 2 bases, the J end by 3 bases, with 11 bases between. Germline CDR1 reads KGHSY; CDR2 reads FQNENV.

J is TRBJ2-7 and V is TRBV28, with TRBD2 matching over 11 bases. The length of the CDR3 is 13 residues. J gave up 3 bases and V 6 bases, and 1 base lay outside the gene matches. Per the germline V gene, CDR1 is MDHEN and CDR2 is SYDVKM. CDR3 coding DNA: TGTGCCAGCAGGCTAGCGGGAGGCTACGAGCAGTACTTC. Amino acid sequence: CASRLAGGYEQYF.

This clone turned up a few times. The J gene is TRBJ2-4, the V gene TRBV19; perhaps TRBD1 as D (6 bases). The CDR3 runs to 21 residues. The germline gives CDR1 LNHDA, CDR2 SQIVND (reference sequence). V was pared by 1 base and J by 1 base, with 26 bases between. CDR3 DNA: TGTGCCAGTAGTATAGTAAGCTTTGGGCTATCTGCTAGGGGGGCCAAAAACATTCAGTACTTC. This sequence encodes CASSIVSFGLSARGAKNIQYF.

The chain links TRBV6-5 to TRBJ2-3; D is perhaps TRBD1 (5 bases). V lost 6 bases and J 7 bases, leaving 8 bases between the germline ends. CDR3 length equals 11 residues. Per germline, CDR1 MNHEY and CDR2 SVGAGI. This chain's CDR3 is CASRGRHTQYF. As DNA, the CDR3 is TGTGCCAGCAGGGGGCGGCATACGCAGTATTTT.

The chain recombines TRBV25-1 with TRBJ1-1; 7 nucleotides align to TRBD1. Germline CDR1 MGHDK, CDR2 SYGVNS. V shed 4 bases and J 1 base; nucleotides not matched to a gene: 6. The CDR3 contains 15 residues. The CDR3 DNA is TGTGCCAGCAGTGCACCGACAGGGAGGAACACTGAAGCTTTCTTT. Protein product: CASSAPTGRNTEAFF.

The chain joins TRBV2 to TRBJ2-7, with a weak D call TRBD2 (5 bases). Trimming cost V 0 bases and J 0 bases, with 9 bases left between them. The length of the CDR3 is 15 residues. The germline V gene has CDR1 SNHLY and CDR2 FYNNEI. For the CDR3, the DNA is TGTGCCAGCAGTGAAGCCCGAGGGAACTCCTACGAGCAGTACTTC. Its translation is CASSEARGNSYEQYF.

By proportion, this clone is medium-sized (0.01 to 0.1%). This rearrangement joins TRBV28 to TRBJ2-5; D is possibly TRBD2 (6 bases). CDR3 length: 15 residues. Germline CDR1 MDHEN, CDR2 SYDVKM. V lost 4 bases and J 2 bases, leaving 14 bases between the germline ends. The CDR3 here is CASSSSPRGQETQYF. The CDR3 DNA is TGTGCCAGCAGTTCATCCCCGCGGGGACAAGAGACCCAGTACTTC.